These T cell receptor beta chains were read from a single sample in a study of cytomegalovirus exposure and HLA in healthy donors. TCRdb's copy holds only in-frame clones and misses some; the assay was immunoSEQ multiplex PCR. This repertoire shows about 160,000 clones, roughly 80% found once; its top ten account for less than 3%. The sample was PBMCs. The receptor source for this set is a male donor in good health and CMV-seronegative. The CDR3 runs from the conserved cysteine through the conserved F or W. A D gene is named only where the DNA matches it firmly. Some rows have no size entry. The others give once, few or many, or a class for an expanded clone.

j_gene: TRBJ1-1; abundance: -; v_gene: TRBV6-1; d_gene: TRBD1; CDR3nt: TGTGCCAGCAGTTTATGGGACAGGGGGAGGACTGAAGCTTTCTTT; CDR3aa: CASSLWDRGRTEAFF
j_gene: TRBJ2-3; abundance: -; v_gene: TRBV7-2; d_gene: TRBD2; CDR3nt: TGTGCCAGCAGCTTAAGGACTAGCGGGGGGGGGACAGATACGCAGTATTTT; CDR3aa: CASSLRTSGGGTDTQYF
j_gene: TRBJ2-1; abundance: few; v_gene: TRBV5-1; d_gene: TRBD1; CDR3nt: TGCGCCAGCAGCTGGACAGGGTCCCACAATGAGCAGTTCTTC; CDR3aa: CASSWTGSHNEQFF
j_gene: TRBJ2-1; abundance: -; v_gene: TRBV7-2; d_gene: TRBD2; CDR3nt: TGTGCCAGCAGCCTCCCGGGACTAGACTACAATGAGCAGTTCTTC; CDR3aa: CASSLPGLDYNEQFF
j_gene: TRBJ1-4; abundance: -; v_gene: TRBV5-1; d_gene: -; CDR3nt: TGCGCCAGCAGCTTGGAACAGGGATCTAATGAAAAACTGTTTTTT; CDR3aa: CASSLEQGSNEKLFF
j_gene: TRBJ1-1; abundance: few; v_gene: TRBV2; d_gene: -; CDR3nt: TGTGCCAGCACCCAGGCAGGGATGGCTGAAGCTTTCTTT; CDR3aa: CASTQAGMAEAFF
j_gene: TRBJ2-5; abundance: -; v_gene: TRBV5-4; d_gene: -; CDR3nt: TGTGCCAGCAGCACAAGGGAGCGTTCCCAAGAGACCCAGTACTTC; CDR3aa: CASSTRERSQETQYF
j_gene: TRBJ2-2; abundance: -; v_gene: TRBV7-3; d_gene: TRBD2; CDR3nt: TGTGCCAGCAGACCACCCTCTAGCGGGAGCAGAACCGGGGAGCTGTTTTTT; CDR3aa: CASRPPSSGSRTGELFF
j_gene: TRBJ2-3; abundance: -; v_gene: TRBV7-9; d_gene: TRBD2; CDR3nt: TGTGCCAGCAGCCTAGCGGGAGATGCAGATACGCAGTATTTT; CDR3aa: CASSLAGDADTQYF
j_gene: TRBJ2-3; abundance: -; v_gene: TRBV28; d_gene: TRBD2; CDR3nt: TGTGCCAGCAGGACGGGGGGGACTAGCACAGATACGCAGTATTTT; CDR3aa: CASRTGGTSTDTQYF
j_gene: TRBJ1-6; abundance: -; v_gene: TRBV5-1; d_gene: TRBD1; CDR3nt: TGCGCCAGCAGCTTGTCCCGGGACAGCTCTTCACCCCTCCACTTT; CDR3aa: CASSLSRDSSSPLHF
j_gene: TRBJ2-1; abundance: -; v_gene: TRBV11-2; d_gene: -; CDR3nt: TGTGCCAGCATATCGCAAGCAGGTCAAAATGCCGAGCAGTTCTTC; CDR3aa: CASISQAGQNAEQFF
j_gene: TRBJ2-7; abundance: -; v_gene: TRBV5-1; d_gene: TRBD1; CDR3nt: TGCGCCAGCAGCTGGGACAGAGTCCGGGAGCAGTACTTC; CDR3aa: CASSWDRVREQYF
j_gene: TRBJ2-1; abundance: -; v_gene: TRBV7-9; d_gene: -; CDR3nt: TGTTCCAGCAGCTTAGCGAGCGGTGAGCAGTTCTTC; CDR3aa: CSSSLASGEQFF
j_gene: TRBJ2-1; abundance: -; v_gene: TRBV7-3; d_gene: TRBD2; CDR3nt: TGTGCCAGCAGCTTAACACAAGGGACTAGCGGGAAAAGCAATGAGCAGTTCTTC; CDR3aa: CASSLTQGTSGKSNEQFF
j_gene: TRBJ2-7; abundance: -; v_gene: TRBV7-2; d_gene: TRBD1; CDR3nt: TGTGCCAGCAGCTTAGGTGTGACAGGGTACTACGAGCAGTACTTC; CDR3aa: CASSLGVTGYYEQYF
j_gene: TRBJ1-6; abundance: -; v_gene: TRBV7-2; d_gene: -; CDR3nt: TGTGCCAGCAGCCCTGGCAGTTATTATAATTCACCCCTCCACTTT; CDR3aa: CASSPGSYYNSPLHF
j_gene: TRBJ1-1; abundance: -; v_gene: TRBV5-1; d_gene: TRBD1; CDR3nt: TGCGCCAGCAGCTTGGGGACAGGTGAAGCTTTCTTT; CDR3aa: CASSLGTGEAFF
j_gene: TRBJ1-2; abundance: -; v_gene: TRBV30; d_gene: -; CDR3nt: TGTGCCTGGGGTTCCCCAGTACATGCTTACTATGGCTACACCTTC; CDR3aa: CAWGSPVHAYYGYTF
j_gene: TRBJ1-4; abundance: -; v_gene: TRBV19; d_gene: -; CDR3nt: TGTGCCAGTAGCATACCAGCAACTAATGAAAAACTGTTTTTT; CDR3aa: CASSIPATNEKLFF
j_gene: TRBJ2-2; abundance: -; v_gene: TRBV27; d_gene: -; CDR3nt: TGTGCCAGCAGTTTTATTAGCGGCACCGGGGAGCTGTTTTTT; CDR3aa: CASSFISGTGELFF
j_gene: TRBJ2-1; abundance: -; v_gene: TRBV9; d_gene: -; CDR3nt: TGTGCCAGCAGCGTAGGGGCAGGGGACGGTGAGCAGTTCTTC; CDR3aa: CASSVGAGDGEQFF
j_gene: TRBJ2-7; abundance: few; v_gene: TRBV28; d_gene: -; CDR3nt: TGTGCCAGCAGCCGCCCGGGAGCCTCCTCCTACGAGCAGTACTTC; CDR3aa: CASSRPGASSYEQYF
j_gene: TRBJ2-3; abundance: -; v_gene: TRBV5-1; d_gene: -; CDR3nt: TGCGCCAGCAGCTTGGCGGGGGAGGCAAGCACAGATACGCAGTATTTT; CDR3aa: CASSLAGEASTDTQYF
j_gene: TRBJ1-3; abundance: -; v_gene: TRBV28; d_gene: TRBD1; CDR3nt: TGTGCCAGCAGTCCAGCCGAGCGCAGGGGGCTTGGAAACACCATATATTTT; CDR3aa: CASSPAERRGLGNTIYF
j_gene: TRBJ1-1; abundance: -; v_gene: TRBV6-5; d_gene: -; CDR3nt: TGTGCCAGCAGTTACGTCGGACAGGAAGCTTTCTTT; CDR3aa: CASSYVGQEAFF
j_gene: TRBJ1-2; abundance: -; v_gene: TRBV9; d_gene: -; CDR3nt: TGTGCCAGCAGCGAAGAGGGAGGGGCTGGGGACGGCTACACCTTC; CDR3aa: CASSEEGGAGDGYTF
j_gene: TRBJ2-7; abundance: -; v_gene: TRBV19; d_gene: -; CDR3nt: TGTGCCAGTAGTGACCGCTCACGGGGGAAATACGAGCAGTACTTC; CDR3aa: CASSDRSRGKYEQYF
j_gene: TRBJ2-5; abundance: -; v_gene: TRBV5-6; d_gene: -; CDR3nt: TGTGCCAGCAGCTTGAGTCATGACAGTATATACCAAGAGACCCAGTACTTC; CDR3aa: CASSLSHDSIYQETQYF
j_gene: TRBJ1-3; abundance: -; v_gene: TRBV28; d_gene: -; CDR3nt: TGTGCCAGCAGTTTAACGGGAGTCCGGGAAAACACCATATATTTT; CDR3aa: CASSLTGVRENTIYF
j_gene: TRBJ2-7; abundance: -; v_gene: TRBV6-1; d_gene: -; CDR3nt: TGTGCCAGCAGTCTCCACAGGGCATACGAGCAGTACTTC; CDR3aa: CASSLHRAYEQYF
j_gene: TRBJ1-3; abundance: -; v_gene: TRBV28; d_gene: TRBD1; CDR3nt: TGTGCCAGTGGCCAGGGGGCCGCATTCGGAAACACCATATATTTT; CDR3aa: CASGQGAAFGNTIYF
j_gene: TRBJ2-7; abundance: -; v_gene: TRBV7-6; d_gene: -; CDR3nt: TGTGCCAGCAGCCTCGAGCAGGGGAGCTCCTACGAGCAGTACTTC; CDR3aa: CASSLEQGSSYEQYF
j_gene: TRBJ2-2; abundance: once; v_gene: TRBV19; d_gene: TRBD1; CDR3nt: TGTGCCCGCCCCAAAGGGACAGGGAATCCCGGGGAGCTGTTTTTT; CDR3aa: CARPKGTGNPGELFF
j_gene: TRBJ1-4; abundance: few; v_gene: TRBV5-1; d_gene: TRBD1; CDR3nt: TGCGCCAGCAGCTTGGTTGGGACAGGGGCAACTAATGAAAAACTGTTTTTT; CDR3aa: CASSLVGTGATNEKLFF
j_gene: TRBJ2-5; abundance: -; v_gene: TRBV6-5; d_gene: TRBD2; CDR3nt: TGTGCCAGCAGCCGCAGCGGGGGCATCCAAGAGACCCAGTACTTC; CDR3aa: CASSRSGGIQETQYF
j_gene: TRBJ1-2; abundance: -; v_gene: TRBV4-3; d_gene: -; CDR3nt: TGCGCCAGCAGCCAAGAAGGACATAGGAACTATGGCTACACCTTC; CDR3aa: CASSQEGHRNYGYTF
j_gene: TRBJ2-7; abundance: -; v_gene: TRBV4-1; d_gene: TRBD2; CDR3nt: TGCGCCAGCAGCCAAGATTCGGCTAGCGGCTACGAGCAGTACTTC; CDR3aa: CASSQDSASGYEQYF
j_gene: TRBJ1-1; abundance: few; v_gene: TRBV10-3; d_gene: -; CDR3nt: TGTGCCATCAGGGACAGCCACACTGAAGCTTTCTTT; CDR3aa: CAIRDSHTEAFF
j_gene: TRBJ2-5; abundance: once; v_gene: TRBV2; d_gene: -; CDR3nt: TGTGCCAGCAGTGGTCAGGGACAAGAGACCCAGTACTTC; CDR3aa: CASSGQGQETQYF
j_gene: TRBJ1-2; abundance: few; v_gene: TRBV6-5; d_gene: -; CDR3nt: TGTGCCAGCAGTACCCGGGGGGCTGAATCTTATGGCTACACCTTC; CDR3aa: CASSTRGAESYGYTF
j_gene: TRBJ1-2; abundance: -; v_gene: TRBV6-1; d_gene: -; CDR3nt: TGTGCCAGCAGTGGGCCGGGGAACTATGGCTACACCTTC; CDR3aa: CASSGPGNYGYTF
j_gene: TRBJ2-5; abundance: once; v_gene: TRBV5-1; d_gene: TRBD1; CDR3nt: TGCGCCAGCAGCTTGGGGCCCGGACAGGGCGGGGAGACCCAGTACTTC; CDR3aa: CASSLGPGQGGETQYF
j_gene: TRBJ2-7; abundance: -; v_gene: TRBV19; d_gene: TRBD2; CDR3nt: TGTGCCAGTAGTTATAGCGGGAGAATCTACGAGCAGTACTTC; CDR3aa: CASSYSGRIYEQYF
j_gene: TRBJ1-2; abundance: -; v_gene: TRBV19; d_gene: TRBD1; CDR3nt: TGTGCCAGTAGTACCCGGGACAGGGATGGCTACACCTTC; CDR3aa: CASSTRDRDGYTF
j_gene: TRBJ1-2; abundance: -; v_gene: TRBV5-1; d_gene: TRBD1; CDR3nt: TGCGCCAGCAGAAGCACAGGGGATAACTATGGCTACACCTTC; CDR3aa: CASRSTGDNYGYTF
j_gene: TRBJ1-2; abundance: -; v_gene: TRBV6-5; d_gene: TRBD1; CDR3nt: TGTGCCAGCAGAGGACAGGGGATTTCGGGGTATGGCTACACCTTC; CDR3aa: CASRGQGISGYGYTF
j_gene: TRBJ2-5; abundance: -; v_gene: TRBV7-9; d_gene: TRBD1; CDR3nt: TGTGCCAGCAGACGAGGGGGCGATCAAGAGACCCAGTACTTC; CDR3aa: CASRRGGDQETQYF
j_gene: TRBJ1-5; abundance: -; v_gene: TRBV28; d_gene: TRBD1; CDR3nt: TGTGCCAGCAGTCCAGGGGACAGGGGAAATCAGCCCCAGCATTTT; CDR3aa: CASSPGDRGNQPQHF
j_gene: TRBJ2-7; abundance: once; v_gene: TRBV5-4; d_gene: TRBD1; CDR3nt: TGTGCCAGCAGCCTCACAGGGGGCTTTAGCTCCTACGAGCAGTACTTC; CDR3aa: CASSLTGGFSSYEQYF
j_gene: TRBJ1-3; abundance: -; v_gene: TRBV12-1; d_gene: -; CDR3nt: TGTGCCAGCAGCCCGGCGCCGGGACAGGACCCTGGAAACACCATATATTTT; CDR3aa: CASSPAPGQDPGNTIYF
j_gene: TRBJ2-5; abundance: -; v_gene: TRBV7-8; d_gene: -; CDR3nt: TGTGCCAGCAGCTTAACAGACATCCAAGAGACCCAGTACTTC; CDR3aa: CASSLTDIQETQYF
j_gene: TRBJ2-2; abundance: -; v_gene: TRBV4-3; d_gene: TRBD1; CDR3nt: TGCGCCAGCAGCCCGACAGGGGCCGCCGGGGAGCTGTTTTTT; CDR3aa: CASSPTGAAGELFF